Ten or more counts support the clone carrying this TCR beta chain. The target antigen is unknown. This entry belongs to a study of T cells in Graves' hyperthyroidism and ophthalmopathy. Study-wide points: Most expanded thyroid clonotypes above 0.001 recurred in blood.

TCR beta CDR3 sequences were amplified from RNA transcripts. RT-PCR in the first round (using the HTBI primer set) targeted the TCR CDR3. TCRdb ran MiXCR on the multiplex PCR reads and lists one entry per CDR3 protein. The table records approximately 520,000 distinct CDR3 sequences, less than 25% of them present only once. Sequencing input: blood. The receptor was isolated from a man between 18 and 35 years old with Graves' hyperthyroidism.

CDR3 loop: CSALGFDGYTF. The CDR3 DNA reads as TGCAGCGCACTGGGGTTTGACGGCTACACCTTC. V usage is TRBV29-1 and J usage is TRBJ1-2, with D hard to call. This CDR3 is built from 11 residues. CDR1 is SQVTM and CDR2 is ANQGSEA in the germline V gene. The germline V and J ends were trimmed by 7 bases and 8 bases, with 14 bases remaining between them.